The clone carrying this TCR beta chain was picked up many times. Its antigen is undetermined. It was focal radiation plus CTLA-4 blockade with ipilimumab that patients with chemo-refractory metastatic non-small-cell lung cancer received. This sample was included in a study of radiotherapy plus CTLA-4 blockade in lung cancer. Looking at the study overall: Objective responses emerged in roughly 20% of patients, and 31% attained disease control.

The repertoire was sequenced with immunoSEQ multiplex PCR; TCRdb's copy has only in-frame clones and lacks some. The sample records some 92,000 clones, 82% being singletons. General observations from the study: With interferon-beta, early dynamics of blood T cell clones were reported to best predict response.

V lost 0 bases to trimming and J lost 4 bases; unmatched junction nucleotides: 17. Germline V lookup: CDR1 LGHNA, CDR2 YNFKEQ. The CDR3 runs to 21 residues. V and J are TRBV4-2 and TRBJ2-1; 11 nucleotides match TRBD2. The sequence derives from a human donor with non-small cell lung cancer who had a partial response to radiotherapy plus ipilimumab. The source material was peripheral blood, sampled from a patient treated with radiotherapy plus ipilimumab. This CDR3 is CASSQDRRGTSGRGGYNEQFF. Here the CDR3 DNA reads TGTGCCAGCAGCCAAGATAGAAGGGGAACTAGCGGGAGAGGAGGGTACAATGAGCAGTTCTTC.